This TCR beta chain was identified in a study of control samples from healthy donors and cancer patients. The protocol was immunoSEQ multiplex PCR, while the TCRdb copy is restricted to in-frame clones and leaves out a portion. Of 100,000 or so clones listed, 85% to 90% were seen once; the top ten hold around 1.3%. This receptor was taken from a woman aged 50 to 60 in good health. The sequencing input was blood.

The CDR3 DNA follows: TGTGCCAGCAGCCAAGATCTCCTAAACACCGGGGAGCTGTTTTTT. This encodes CASSQDLLNTGELFF. This chain links TRBV3-1 (or the pseudogene TRBV3-2) with TRBJ2-2; no clear D gene. The length of the CDR3 is 15 residues. Germline V gene lookup returns CDR1 LGHDT and CDR2 YNNKEL (reference sequence). The V and J ends lost 0 bases and 2 bases respectively, with 7 bases between them.